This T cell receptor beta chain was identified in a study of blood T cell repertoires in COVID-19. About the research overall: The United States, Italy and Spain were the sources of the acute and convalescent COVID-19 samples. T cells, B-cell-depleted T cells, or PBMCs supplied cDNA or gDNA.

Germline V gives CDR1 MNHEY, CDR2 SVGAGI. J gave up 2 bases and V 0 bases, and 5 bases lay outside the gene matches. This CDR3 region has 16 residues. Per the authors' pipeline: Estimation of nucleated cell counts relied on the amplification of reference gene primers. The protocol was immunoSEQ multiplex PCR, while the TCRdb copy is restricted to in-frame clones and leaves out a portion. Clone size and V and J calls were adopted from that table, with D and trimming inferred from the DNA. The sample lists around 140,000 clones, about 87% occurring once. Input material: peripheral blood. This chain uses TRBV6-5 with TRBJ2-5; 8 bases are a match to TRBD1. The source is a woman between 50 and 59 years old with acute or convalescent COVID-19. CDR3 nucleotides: TGTGCCAGCAGTTACTCCTATCGGACAGGGCAAGAGACCCAGTACTTC. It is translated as CASSYSYRTGQETQYF.